One and the same sample provided the 20 T cell receptor beta chains below, sequenced in a study of blood T cells in healthy people across ages. Using a J-beta primer mix together with a sample-barcoded 5' primer, a second PCR was run for roughly 6 to 12 cycles. TCRdb processed the 5' RACE reads anew with MiXCR; each CDR3 protein has one entry. Of about 1.4 million distinct CDR3 sequences in the sample, approximately 59% are singletons; the top ten hold about 6.3%. Sequencing was performed on blood. These receptors were taken from a man aged 18 to 30 in good health.

CDR3 sequence: CASSPIGQGLQPQHF. The CDR3 nucleotides are TGCGCCAGCAGCCCTATCGGACAGGGATTGCAGCCCCAGCATTTT. This chain uses TRBV4-1 with TRBJ1-5; 8 bases line up with TRBD1. Per the germline V gene, CDR1 is MGHRA and CDR2 is YSYEKL. This CDR3 comprises 15 residues. The trim removed 4 bases at V and 7 bases at J, leaving 9 bases unmatched.

The V and J genes are TRBV11-2 and TRBJ2-1; 8 positions agree with TRBD2. Losses at the gene ends were 5 bases for V and 7 bases for J; bases not matched to a gene: 10. Per the germline V gene, CDR1 is SGHAT and CDR2 is FQNNGV. The CDR3 runs to 15 residues. For the CDR3, the DNA is TGTGCCAGCAGCATTACTAGCGGTACCCTTAATGAGCAGTTCTTC. This codes for CASSITSGTLNEQFF. The variable domain in full, with the rest retrieved from reference TRBV11-2 and TRBJ2-1, is EAGVAQSPRYKIIEKRQSVAFWCNPISGHATLYWYQQILGQGPKLLIQFQNNGVVDDSQLPKDRFSAERLKGVDSTLKIQPAKLEDSAVYLCASSITSGTLNEQFFGPGTRLTVL.

This clonotype was counted a few times. The chain couples TRBV11-1 to TRBJ2-3; 7 bases agree with TRBD2. This CDR3 is built from 15 residues. Germline CDR1 is SGHAT and CDR2 is FQDESV (reference sequence). The V and J ends lost 5 bases and 3 bases, in that order; junction bases with no gene match: 8. The CDR3 region has the DNA TGTGCCAGCAGCCCCCAAGGCGGGGGAACAGATACGCAGTATTTT. This gives the protein CASSPQGGGTDTQYF.

The chain joins TRBV6-6 to TRBJ2-4; D is uncertain. The J call may be wrong; the DNA end is better matched by TRBJ2-5. Germline V gives CDR1 MNHNY, CDR2 SVGAGI (reference sequence). The CDR3 runs to 14 residues. CDR3 sequence reads: CASTPSRARETQYF. CDR3 coding DNA: TGTGCCAGCACCCCATCAAGGGCTCGGGAGACCCAGTACTTC.

A remark on this clonotype: A read error may account for a junction end that differs from germline. This chain links TRBV15 with TRBJ2-5, with 8 bases lining up with TRBD2. Germline V lookup: CDR1 LNHNV, CDR2 YYDKDF (reference sequence). The CDR3 has 14 amino acids. The DNA for the CDR3 is TGTGCCGCCAGGGACGGACTAGCAGAGGAGACCCAGTACTTC. Protein: CAARDGLAEETQYF.

This clonotype is a singleton in its sample. The chain links TRBV10-3 to TRBJ2-7; 7 positions match TRBD2. CDR3 length equals 15 residues. The J segment lost 4 bases and the V segment lost 0 bases, leaving 6 bases of the junction unmatched. Germline V gene sequence: CDR1 ENHRY, CDR2 SYGVKD. The CDR3: CAISESASGNYEQYF. The CDR3 bases are TGTGCCATCAGTGAGTCCGCTAGCGGCAATTACGAGCAGTACTTC.

This chain links TRBV2 with TRBJ2-4; TRBD1 might be the D (7 bases). The J call is doubtful: the DNA matches TRBJ2-7 better. This CDR3 is 12 amino acids long. Germline CDR1 SNHLY, CDR2 FYNNEI. CDR3 nucleotides: TGTGCCGTGCGGGACAGACTCTACGAGCAGTACTTC. It translates to CAVRDRLYEQYF.

Here the CDR3 reads CAWSAGTANSPLHF. The CDR3 nucleotides are TGTGCCTGGAGTGCGGGGACGGCTAATTCACCCCTCCACTTT. The chain couples TRBV30 to TRBJ1-6, with D possibly TRBD1 on 5 matching bases. Trimming left V 1 base short and J 6 bases short, with 10 bases between. The germline V gene has CDR1 GTSNPN and CDR2 SVGIG (reference sequence). The CDR3 runs 14 residues.

This clonotype was seen a handful of times. The CDR3 coding sequence is TGCGCCAGCAGCATCGGACAGGGGTTATTCAATGAGCAGTTCTTC. It is translated as CASSIGQGLFNEQFF. This chain joins TRBV4-1 and TRBJ2-1, with 9 bases fitting TRBD1. The CDR3 runs 15 residues. CDR1 and CDR2 (germline): MGHRA, YSYEKL. J was trimmed by 6 bases and V by 5 bases; bases with no gene match: 8.

In DNA, the CDR3 is TGTGCCAGCAGTTACATTTATGGCTACACCTTC. This encodes CASSYIYGYTF. The chain couples TRBV7-2 to TRBJ1-2; no clear D. Germline loops: CDR1 SGHTA, CDR2 FQGNSA. The CDR3 runs to 11 residues. The germline V and J ends were trimmed by 6 bases and 5 bases, with 7 bases remaining between them.

Of note for this clonotype: A clone one base away is much larger, so this may be a read error. The rearrangement uses TRBV3-1 and TRBJ2-1; D unclear. The end of the DNA aligns better with TRBJ2-7, so the J call may be wrong. This CDR3 region has 11 residues. The germline V gene encodes CDR1 LGHDT and CDR2 YNNKEL (reference sequence). CDR3 region: CASRDYNEQYF. Here the CDR3 DNA reads TGTGCCAGCAGGGATTACAATGAGCAGTACTTC.

The rearrangement uses TRBV4-1 and TRBJ2-5; the D is unclear. The germline V and J ends were trimmed by 4 bases and 0 bases, with 12 bases remaining between them. Germline-derived CDR1 and CDR2 are MGHRA and YSYEKL. The CDR3 spans 15 residues. The CDR3 protein is CASSPDAEYQETQYF. The DNA of the CDR3 is TGCGCCAGCAGCCCCGACGCGGAGTACCAAGAGACCCAGTACTTC.

This clonotype was seen more than once but under ten times. The J gene is TRBJ2-1, the V gene TRBV20-1; 10 bases map to TRBD2. The J segment lost 8 bases and the V segment lost 1 base, leaving 8 bases of the junction unmatched. The CDR3 runs to 15 residues. The germline V gene has CDR1 DFQATT and CDR2 SNEGSKA (reference sequence). CDR3 bases: TGCAGTGCTAGAGGGCTAGCGGGAGCATTGGATGAGCAGTTCTTC. The encoded protein is CSARGLAGALDEQFF.

This clonotype has a handful of counts. The chain carries TRBV20-1 and TRBJ2-7; the D gene is possibly TRBD2 (6 bases). The germline V gene encodes CDR1 DFQATT and CDR2 SNEGSKA (reference sequence). Trimming stripped 0 bases from V and 4 bases from J, with 16 bases between. The CDR3 has 15 amino acids. The CDR3 protein is CSARDRSGVMYEQYF. The CDR3 nucleotides are TGCAGTGCTAGAGATCGGTCGGGGGTGATGTACGAGCAGTACTTC.

This chain links TRBV20-1 with TRBJ1-2; no clear D. Trimming took 2 bases from V and 0 from J, leaving 7 bases between them. CDR3 length equals 13 residues. Germline CDR1 reads DFQATT; CDR2 reads SNEGSKA (reference sequence). CDR3 in DNA: TGCAGTGCTAGAAACAGCTCTAACTATGGCTACACCTTC. Its translation: CSARNSSNYGYTF.

Remarks on this clonotype: Relative to the germline gene, one junction end is altered; a read error may explain this. The V and J genes are TRBV20-1 and TRBJ2-5; 8 bases are shared with TRBD2. CDR1 is DFQATT and CDR2 is SNEGSKA in the germline V gene (reference sequence). The CDR3 loop spans 13 amino acids. CDR3 residues: CRARSAGGETQYF. The CDR3 DNA reads as TGCAGGGCTAGATCGGCGGGAGGAGAGACCCAGTACTTC.

This clonotype was detected a few times. This chain uses TRBV7-8 with TRBJ1-6; no firm D call. Germline V gene sequence: CDR1 SGHVS, CDR2 FQNEAQ. Trimming removed 1 base at V and 9 bases at J, with 10 bases between. The CDR3 sequence is 14 residues long. CDR3 DNA: TGTGCCAGCAGCTTAGACGCCTGGGGTTCACCCCTCCACTTT. The encoded protein is CASSLDAWGSPLHF.

This chain connects TRBV15 to TRBJ1-5; TRBD1 matches at 8 bases. From germline, CDR1 is LNHNV and CDR2 YYDKDF (reference sequence). The CDR3 is 14 amino acids. The junction had 5 bases not matched to a gene; V was cut back by 3 bases and J by 7 bases. The CDR3 reads CATSRDRDMQPQHF. CDR3 sequence (DNA): TGTGCCACCAGCAGGGACAGGGATATGCAGCCCCAGCATTTT.

This clonotype was seen repeatedly, ten times or more. The rearrangement joins TRBV12-3 or TRBV12-4 to TRBJ2-1; TRBD2 matches at 8 bases. With 7 bases clipped from V and 2 bases from J, the junction kept 4 bases outside the gene matches. The length of the CDR3 is 14 residues. CDR3: CASMGSGTYNEQFF. CDR3 coding DNA: TGTGCCAGCATGGGTAGCGGGACCTACAATGAGCAGTTCTTC.

The chain combines TRBV25-1 with TRBJ1-6; TRBD1 agrees at 9 bases. The junction had 5 bases not matched to a gene; V was cut back by 1 base and J by 10 bases. The CDR3 sequence is 15 residues long. The V gene's germline CDR1 is MGHDK and CDR2 SYGVNS. The CDR3 here is CASSEWGTGRSPLHF. The DNA for the CDR3 is TGTGCCAGCAGTGAATGGGGGACAGGGAGGTCACCCCTCCACTTT.